The clone carrying this TCR beta chain was picked up a small number of times. As yet, its antigen is unknown. One end of the junction varies from germline; a read error may be responsible. This entry belongs to a study of response to subunit inactivated influenza vaccine. Regarding the study as a whole: The study's authors posited that every seasonal influenza vaccination enlists few new T cells.

TCRdb re-called the RT-PCR reads with MiXCR, one entry per CDR3 protein. The sample gives about 780,000 distinct CDR3 sequences, around a sixth of which show up once; under 13% is in the top ten. The sequence was collected from a man aged 50-59 years who received an inactivated influenza vaccine. The starting material was PBMCs from blood, obtained more than 4 days after vaccination.

The CDR3 DNA reads as TGTGCAAGCAAACTCAATAGCAATCAGCCCCAGCATTTT. It translates to CASKLNSNQPQHF. J is TRBJ1-5 and V is TRBV6-1; D is uncertain. The CDR3 is 13 residues long. CDR1 and CDR2 from the germline V gene are MNHNS and SASEGT.